A selection of T cell receptor beta chains follows, all from one sample in a study of cytomegalovirus exposure and HLA in healthy donors. TCRdb keeps only in-frame clones here, not all; method: immunoSEQ multiplex PCR. Of over 100,000 clones listed, roughly 70% were seen once; the top ten hold nearly 0.9%. Sequenced: PBMCs. The receptors stem from a woman under 40 in good health and CMV-seronegative. CDR3s include the opening cysteine and the closing phenylalanine or tryptophan. The D gene is left open where the match is weak. The size field is filled for only some rows; it gives once, few, many or a size class.

>13|few|-|TRBJ1-1|TRBV27
CASRRVGNTEAFF
TGTGCCAGCAGGAGGGTCGGCAACACTGAAGCTTTCTTT
>13|-|-|TRBJ1-1|TRBV7-8
CASSFGVDTEAFF
TGTGCCAGCAGCTTTGGAGTGGACACTGAAGCTTTCTTT
>13|-|-|TRBJ2-5|TRBV7-9
CASSPGGLPTQYF
TGTGCCAGCAGCCCCGGGGGACTCCCAACCCAGTACTTC
>15|-|-|TRBJ1-2|TRBV7-9
CASGIQGLANYGYTF
TGTGCCAGCGGAATACAGGGACTAGCTAACTATGGCTACACCTTC
>15|-|TRBD1|TRBJ2-5|TRBV6-5
CASSYSGQGGETQYF
TGTGCCAGCAGTTACTCGGGACAGGGAGGAGAGACCCAGTACTTC
>13|-|-|TRBJ1-1|TRBV5-6
CASSLAGNTEAFF
TGTGCCAGCAGCTTGGCGGGGAACACTGAAGCTTTCTTT
>15|once|-|TRBJ1-4|TRBV14
CASSRYYTPNEKLFF
TGTGCCAGCAGCCGGTACTACACCCCTAATGAAAAACTGTTTTTT
>15|-|-|TRBJ2-7|TRBV6-1
CASSEASQGGYEQYF
TGTGCCAGCAGTGAAGCGTCGCAGGGGGGCTACGAGCAGTACTTC
>17|-|TRBD2|TRBJ2-2|TRBV7-8
CASSSFGAGGPGGELFF
TGTGCCAGCAGCTCCTTTGGAGCGGGGGGGCCGGGCGGGGAGCTGTTTTTT
>15|-|TRBD1|TRBJ1-5|TRBV28
CASSSGQGGSQPQHF
TGTGCCAGCAGTTCCGGACAGGGTGGCTCTCAGCCCCAGCATTTT
>14|-|TRBD1|TRBJ1-2|TRBV7-9
CASSPLTGSYGYTF
TGTGCCAGCAGCCCCCTGACAGGGAGTTATGGCTACACCTTC
>15|-|-|TRBJ1-4|TRBV7-2
CASSSQGQSGEKLFF
TGTGCCAGCAGCTCTCAAGGACAGAGCGGCGAAAAACTGTTTTTT
>13|-|-|TRBJ2-7|TRBV9
CASSVVSGYEQYF
TGTGCCAGCAGCGTAGTCTCGGGCTACGAGCAGTACTTC
>16|-|TRBD1|TRBJ1-2|TRBV7-9
CASSQLDREVLDGYTF
TGTGCCAGCAGCCAACTTGACAGGGAAGTTTTAGATGGCTACACCTTC
>13|few|-|TRBJ1-2|TRBV6-6
CASSYGQDYGYTF
TGTGCCAGCAGTTACGGGCAAGACTATGGCTACACCTTC
>14|-|TRBD2|TRBJ2-5|TRBV10-2
CASRGAGLGETQYF
TGCGCCAGCCGAGGCGCCGGACTAGGGGAGACCCAGTACTTC
>16|-|-|TRBJ1-1|TRBV5-4
CASSSYDRRLNTEAFF
TGTGCCAGCAGCTCGTACGACAGGAGACTGAACACTGAAGCTTTCTTT
>15|few|TRBD2|TRBJ2-7|TRBV14
CASSQGAGGIYEQYF
TGTGCCAGCAGCCAAGGAGCGGGGGGGATCTACGAGCAGTACTTC
>14|-|-|TRBJ1-2|TRBV29-1
CSVVAAGSGYGYTF
TGCAGCGTTGTAGCGGCAGGCTCGGGCTATGGCTACACCTTC
>15|-|TRBD1|TRBJ1-1|TRBV5-1
CASSLKRDRAPEAFF
TGCGCCAGCAGCTTGAAAAGGGACAGGGCACCTGAAGCTTTCTTT
>14|-|TRBD1|TRBJ2-7|TRBV2
CASLDRGGTYEQYF
TGTGCCAGCTTAGACAGGGGGGGGACCTACGAGCAGTACTTC
>14|few|-|TRBJ1-1|TRBV15
CATSRGEGWTEAFF
TGTGCCACCAGCAGAGGGGAGGGCTGGACTGAAGCTTTCTTT
>19|-|TRBD1|TRBJ2-6|TRBV18
CASSSGQPILRSGANVLTF
TGTGCCAGCTCATCGGGACAGCCAATTCTCAGATCTGGGGCCAACGTCCTGACTTTC
>13|-|TRBD1|TRBJ2-1|TRBV6-5
CASRFGQVGEQFF
TGTGCCAGCAGATTCGGACAGGTGGGTGAGCAGTTCTTC
>14|-|TRBD2|TRBJ2-2|TRBV5-1
CASSFGGDTGELFF
TGCGCCAGCAGCTTCGGGGGGGACACCGGGGAGCTGTTTTTT
>16|-|TRBD2|TRBJ2-2|TRBV25-1
CASGRAEALNTGELFF
TGTGCCAGCGGGAGGGCGGAAGCCTTAAACACCGGGGAGCTGTTTTTT
>13|-|-|TRBJ2-3|TRBV6-5
CASSYSGRDTQYF
TGTGCCAGCAGTTACTCTGGCAGAGATACGCAGTATTTT
>14|-|-|TRBJ2-7|TRBV6-1
CASSYMLEGYEQYF
TGTGCCAGCAGCTATATGTTGGAGGGGTACGAGCAGTACTTC
>13|-|-|TRBJ2-7|TRBV30
CAWSVQQNYEQYF
TGTGCCTGGAGTGTACAGCAGAACTACGAGCAGTACTTC
>13|-|TRBD1|TRBJ1-1|TRBV6-4
CASSQTGSTEAFF
TGTGCCAGCAGCCAGACAGGGAGCACTGAAGCTTTCTTT
>13|-|-|TRBJ2-7|TRBV2
CASIQERTYEQYF
TGTGCCAGCATACAGGAGAGGACCTACGAGCAGTACTTC
>14|-|TRBD1|TRBJ1-4|TRBV27
CASRPGTGHQKLFF
TGTGCCAGCAGGCCCGGGACAGGGCATCAAAAACTGTTTTTT
>16|-|-|TRBJ1-1|TRBV4-3
CASSQDLKSRGAEAFF
TGCGCCAGCAGCCAAGATCTGAAGTCTCGGGGGGCTGAAGCTTTCTTT
>15|few|TRBD1|TRBJ1-3|TRBV6-5
CASSYSDRDGNTIYF
TGTGCCAGCAGTTACTCGGACAGGGATGGAAACACCATATATTTT
>13|-|-|TRBJ1-5|TRBV12-5
CASGLDGGQPQHF
TGTGCTAGTGGTTTGGACGGGGGTCAGCCCCAGCATTTT